This TCR beta chain is drawn from a study of OX40 agonist ivuxolimab in advanced cancers. On the study more broadly: Ivuxolimab was delivered to patients intravenously every 2 weeks at doses spanning 0.01 to 10 mg/kg.

J was trimmed by 2 bases and V by 4 bases; bases with no gene match: 5. The CDR3 consists of 16 residues. Per the germline V gene, CDR1 is LNHDA and CDR2 is SQIVND (reference sequence). With respect to this clone: Its specificity is not known.

The study, taken as a whole, reports: There was clonal expansion of CD4+ and CD8+ blood T cells by week 6 at 0.1 to 3.0 mg/kg. Still undetermined is the antigen specificity of the expanded peripheral T cells.

Assay used: immunoSEQ multiplex PCR; TCRdb lists only in-frame clones, some missing. In the table there are roughly 80,000 clones, 85% to 95% of which are singletons. Patients with a history of autoimmune disease or on systemic immunosuppression were excluded. The sample in question was CD4+ or CD8+ T cells sorted from blood, obtained in a trial of the OX40 agonist ivuxolimab. The clonotype comes from an adult with an advanced solid tumor such as melanoma, head and neck, liver or kidney cancer. The chain is built from TRBV19 and TRBJ2-6; 7 bases line up with TRBD1. The CDR3 spells CASSRLQGTGANVLTF. The CDR3 DNA follows: TGTGCCAGTAGTAGGCTACAGGGGACTGGGGCCAACGTCCTGACTTTC.